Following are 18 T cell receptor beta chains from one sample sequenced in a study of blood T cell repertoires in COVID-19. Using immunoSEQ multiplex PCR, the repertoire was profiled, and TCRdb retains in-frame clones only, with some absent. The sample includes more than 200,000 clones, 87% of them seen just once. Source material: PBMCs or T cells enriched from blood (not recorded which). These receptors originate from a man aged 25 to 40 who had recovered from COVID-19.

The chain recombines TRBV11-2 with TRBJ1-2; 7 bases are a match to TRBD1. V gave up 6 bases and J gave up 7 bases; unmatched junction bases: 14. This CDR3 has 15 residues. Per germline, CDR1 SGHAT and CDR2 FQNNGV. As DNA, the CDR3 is TGTGCCAGCAGTGGGTTGACCGGGACAGCTATTGGCTACACCTTC. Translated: CASSGLTGTAIGYTF.

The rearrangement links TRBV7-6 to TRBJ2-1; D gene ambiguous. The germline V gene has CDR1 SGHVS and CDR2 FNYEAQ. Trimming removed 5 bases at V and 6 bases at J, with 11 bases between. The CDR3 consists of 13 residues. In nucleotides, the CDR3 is TGTGCCAGCAGCCTAAATAATCTCAATGAGCAGTTCTTC. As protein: CASSLNNLNEQFF.

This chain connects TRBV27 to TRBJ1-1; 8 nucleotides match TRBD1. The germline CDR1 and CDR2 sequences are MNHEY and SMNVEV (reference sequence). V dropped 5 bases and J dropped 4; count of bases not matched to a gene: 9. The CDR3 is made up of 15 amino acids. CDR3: CASSLRQGTGTEAFF. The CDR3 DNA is TGTGCCAGCAGTCTCCGACAGGGGACGGGCACTGAAGCTTTCTTT.

The CDR3 bases are TGCAGTGCTAGTCCCCCCCCCGGACTAGCTATCTCGAGCTCCTACAATGAGCAGTTCTTC. Its translation is CSASPPPGLAISSSYNEQFF. This chain uses TRBV20-1 with TRBJ2-1, with 8 bases that match TRBD2. CDR1 is DFQATT and CDR2 is SNEGSKA in the germline V gene (reference sequence). CDR3 length: 20 amino acids. The ends lost 3 bases at V and 0 bases at J; junction bases unmatched: 19.

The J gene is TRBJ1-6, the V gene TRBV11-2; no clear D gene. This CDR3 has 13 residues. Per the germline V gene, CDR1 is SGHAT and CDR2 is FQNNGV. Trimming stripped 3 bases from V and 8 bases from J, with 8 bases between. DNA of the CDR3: TGTGCCAGCAGCTTCTACCGTGATTCACCCCTCCACTTT. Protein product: CASSFYRDSPLHF.

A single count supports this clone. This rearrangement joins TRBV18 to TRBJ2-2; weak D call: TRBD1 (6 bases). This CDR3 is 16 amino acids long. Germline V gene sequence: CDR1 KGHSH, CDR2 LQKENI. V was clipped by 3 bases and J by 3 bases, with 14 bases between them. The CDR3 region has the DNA TGTGCCAGCTCACCGTGGCAGGGGTTTTACACCGGGGAGCTGTTTTTT. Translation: CASSPWQGFYTGELFF.

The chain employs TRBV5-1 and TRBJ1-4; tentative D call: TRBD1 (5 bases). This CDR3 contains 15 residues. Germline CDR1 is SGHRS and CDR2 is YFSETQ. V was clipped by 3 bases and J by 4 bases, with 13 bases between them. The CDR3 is CASSSQGVGNEKLFF. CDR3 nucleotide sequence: TGCGCCAGCAGCTCGCAGGGCGTTGGTAATGAAAAACTGTTTTTT.

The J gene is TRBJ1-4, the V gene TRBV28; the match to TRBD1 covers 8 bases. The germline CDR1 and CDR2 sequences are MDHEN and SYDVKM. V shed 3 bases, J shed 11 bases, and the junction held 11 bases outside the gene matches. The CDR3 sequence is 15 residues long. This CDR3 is CASSFSDRVVQKLFF. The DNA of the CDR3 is TGTGCCAGCAGTTTCTCGGACAGGGTGGTACAGAAACTGTTTTTT.

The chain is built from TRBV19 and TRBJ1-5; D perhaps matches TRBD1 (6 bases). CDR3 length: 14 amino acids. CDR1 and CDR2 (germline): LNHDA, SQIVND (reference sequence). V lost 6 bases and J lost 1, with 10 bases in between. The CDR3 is CASSPQGSNQPQHF. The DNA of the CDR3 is TGTGCCAGTAGCCCCCAGGGGAGCAATCAGCCCCAGCATTTT.

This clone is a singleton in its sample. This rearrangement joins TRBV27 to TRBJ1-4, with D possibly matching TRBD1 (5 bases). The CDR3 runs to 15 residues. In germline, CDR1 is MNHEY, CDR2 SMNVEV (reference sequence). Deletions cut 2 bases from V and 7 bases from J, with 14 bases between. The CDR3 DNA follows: TGTGCCAGCAGTTTACGGTGGGGGGAGGGTGAAAAACTGTTTTTT. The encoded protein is CASSLRWGEGEKLFF.

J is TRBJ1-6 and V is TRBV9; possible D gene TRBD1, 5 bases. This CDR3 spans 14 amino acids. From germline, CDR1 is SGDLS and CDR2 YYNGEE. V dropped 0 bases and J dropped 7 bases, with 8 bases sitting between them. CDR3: CASSVGGLNSPLHF. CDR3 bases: TGTGCCAGCAGCGTAGGGGGACTAAATTCACCCCTCCACTTT.

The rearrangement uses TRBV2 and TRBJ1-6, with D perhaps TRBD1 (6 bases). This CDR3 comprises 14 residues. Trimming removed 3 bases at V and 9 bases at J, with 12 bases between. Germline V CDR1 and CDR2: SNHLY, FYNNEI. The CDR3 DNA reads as TGTGCCAGCAGTGAGGGGGCTACGGGTTCACCCCTCCACTTT. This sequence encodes CASSEGATGSPLHF.

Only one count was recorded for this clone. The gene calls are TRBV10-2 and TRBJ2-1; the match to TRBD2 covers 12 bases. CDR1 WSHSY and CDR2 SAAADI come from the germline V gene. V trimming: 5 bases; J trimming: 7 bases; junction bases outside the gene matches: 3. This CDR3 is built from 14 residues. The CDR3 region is CASSLTSGSNEQFF. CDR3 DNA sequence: TGCGCCAGCAGTTTGACTAGCGGGAGTAATGAGCAGTTCTTC.

In DNA, the CDR3 is TGTGCCAGCAGTTACTCTAGTGAAAAACTGTTTTTT. Its translation: CASSYSSEKLFF. The chain couples TRBV6-6 to TRBJ1-4; no clear D gene. Per the germline V gene, CDR1 is MNHNY and CDR2 is SVGAGI (reference sequence). CDR3 length: 12 amino acids. Trimming took 0 bases from V and 7 from J, leaving 3 bases between them.

The CDR3 protein is CASSLAPTSPVGEQYF. CDR3 sequence (DNA): TGTGCCAGCAGCTTAGCTCCGACTAGTCCAGTGGGGGAGCAGTACTTC. The V call is TRBV7-2, the J call TRBJ2-7; maybe TRBD2 (6 bases). The CDR3 length is 16 residues. The germline CDR1 and CDR2 sequences are SGHTA and FQGNSA. The ends were cut back, 0 bases at V and 7 bases at J, with 19 bases in the middle.

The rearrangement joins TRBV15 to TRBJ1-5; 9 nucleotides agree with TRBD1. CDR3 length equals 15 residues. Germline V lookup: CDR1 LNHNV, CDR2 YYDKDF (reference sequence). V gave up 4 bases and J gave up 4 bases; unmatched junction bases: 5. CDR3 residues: CATSIGTGINQPQHF. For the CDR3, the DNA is TGTGCCACCAGCATAGGGACAGGGATTAATCAGCCCCAGCATTTT.

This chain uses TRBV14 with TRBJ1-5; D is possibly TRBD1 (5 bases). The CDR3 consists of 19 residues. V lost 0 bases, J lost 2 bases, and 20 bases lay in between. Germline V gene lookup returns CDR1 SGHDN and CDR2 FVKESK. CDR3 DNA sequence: TGTGCCAGCAGCCAAGACTGGTCATGGCAGGGAAGTGGCAATCAGCCCCAGCATTTT. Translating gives CASSQDWSWQGSGNQPQHF.

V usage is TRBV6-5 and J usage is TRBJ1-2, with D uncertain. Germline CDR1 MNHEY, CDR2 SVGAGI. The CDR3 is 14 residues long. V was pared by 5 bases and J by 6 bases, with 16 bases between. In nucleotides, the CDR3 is TGTGCCAGCAGTAACCTTTCACAGAGAAATGGCTACACCTTC. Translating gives CASSNLSQRNGYTF.